The clone carrying this T cell receptor beta chain appeared a few times. This sample was included in a study of OX40 agonist ivuxolimab in advanced cancers. Trimming took 2 bases from V and 6 from J, leaving 10 bases between them. Per germline, CDR1 SNHLY and CDR2 FYNNEI. The CDR3 contains 13 residues. Generated by immunoSEQ multiplex PCR, the TCRdb table keeps only in-frame clones and is missing some. The table records about 94,000 clones, roughly 95% of them present only once. The clonotype was recovered from an adult with an advanced solid tumor such as melanoma, head and neck, liver or kidney cancer. The chain is built from TRBV2 and TRBJ1-1, with a possible D match to TRBD1 (5 bases). The sequenced sample was CD4+ or CD8+ T cells sorted from blood, obtained in a trial of the OX40 agonist ivuxolimab. CDR3 in DNA: TGTGCCAGCAGTGAATTTGAGGGGTCTGAAGCTTTCTTT. This encodes CASSEFEGSEAFF.